Below, 16 T cell receptor beta chains from the same sample are listed, as sequenced in a study of T cells in Graves' hyperthyroidism and ophthalmopathy. Authors of the study amplified TCR beta CDR3 regions from RNA transcripts. First-round RT-PCR of the TCR CDR3 relied on the HTBI primer set. Using its own MiXCR run on the multiplex PCR reads, TCRdb lists one record per CDR3 protein. The sample has about 620,000 distinct CDR3 sequences; about 17% are singletons. Material for sequencing was blood. These receptors were collected from a woman younger than 45 with Graves' hyperthyroidism.

The table lists this clonotype with many counts. This chain links TRBV7-9 with TRBJ2-7; possibly TRBD1 for D (6 bases). CDR3 length: 16 residues. V was shortened by 3 bases and J by 0 bases, with 15 bases between the two germline ends. Germline CDR1 reads SEHNR; CDR2 reads FQNEAQ (reference sequence). The CDR3 DNA is TGTGCCAGCAGCTTTTTTGATCGGGACAACTCCTACGAGCAGTACTTC. Protein: CASSFFDRDNSYEQYF. The full variable domain, in which reference TRBV7-9 and TRBJ2-7 provide the parts outside the CDR3, is DTGVSQNPRHKITKRGQNVTFRCDPISEHNRLYWYRQTLGQGPEFLTYFQNEAQLEKSRLLSDRFSAERPKGSFSTLEIQRTEQGDSAMYLCASSFFDRDNSYEQYFGPGTRLTVT.

The chain uses TRBV13 and TRBJ2-5, with no clear D. CDR3 length: 14 residues. In germline, CDR1 is PRHDT, CDR2 FYEKMQ (reference sequence). V shed 7 bases and J shed 4 bases, with 16 bases lying between them. The CDR3: CASTSIEYIETQYF. CDR3 sequence (DNA): TGTGCCAGCACCTCAATTGAGTACATAGAGACCCAGTACTTC.

This clonotype has a handful of counts. This chain joins TRBV24-1 and TRBJ2-3; no clear D. Trimming shortened V by 3 bases and J by 6 bases, and 6 bases separated the two germline ends. The germline CDR1 and CDR2 sequences are KGHDR and SFDVKD. This CDR3 region has 12 residues. CDR3 region: CATSDGLDTQYF. The CDR3 nucleotides read TGTGCCACCAGTGATGGGCTGGATACGCAGTATTTT.

This clonotype showed up just a few times. V gene TRBV3-1 combines with J gene TRBJ2-7, with TRBD2 as a possible D gene (5 bases). The CDR3 contains 12 residues. The V gene's germline CDR1 is LGHDT and CDR2 YNNKEL (reference sequence). Trimming stripped 1 base from V and 6 bases from J, with 7 bases between. The CDR3 sequence is CASSQVTSEQYF. The DNA of the CDR3 is TGTGCCAGCAGCCAAGTAACTAGCGAGCAGTACTTC.

Ten or more counts support this clonotype. The chain links TRBV3-1 to TRBJ2-3; no definite D call. Germline CDR1 reads LGHDT; CDR2 reads YNNKEL (reference sequence). CDR3 length equals 14 residues. With 4 bases removed from V and 2 bases from J, the gap between germline ends came to 10 bases. CDR3 sequence (DNA): TGTGCCAGCAGCCGGCTGGCGGCCACAGATACGCAGTATTTT. This codes for CASSRLAATDTQYF.

In its sample, this clonotype was seen many times. The rearrangement uses TRBV18 and TRBJ2-1, with 11 bases lining up with TRBD2. This CDR3 has 15 residues. CDR1 and CDR2 from the germline V gene are KGHSH and LQKENI. Trimming removed 2 bases from V and 5 bases from J; junction bases left unmatched: 2. The CDR3 region is CASSPGSGRDNEQFF. CDR3 DNA: TGTGCCAGCTCACCAGGTAGCGGGAGGGACAATGAGCAGTTCTTC.

The genes are TRBV28 and TRBJ1-5; D is possibly TRBD1 (5 bases). The ends were cut back, 1 base at V and 2 bases at J, with 9 bases in the middle. Per the germline V gene, CDR1 is MDHEN and CDR2 is SYDVKM. CDR3 length: 15 residues. The CDR3 DNA follows: TGTGCCAGCAGTTTATTACAAGGGGGCAATCAGCCCCAGCATTTT. Its protein product is CASSLLQGGNQPQHF.

This clonotype has a handful of counts. The rearrangement links TRBV18 to TRBJ1-3; unclear D gene. With 0 bases removed from V and 2 bases from J, the gap between germline ends came to 8 bases. The germline V gene has CDR1 KGHSH and CDR2 LQKENI. CDR3 length equals 15 residues. CDR3 residues: CASSPPALTGNTIYF. Written as DNA, the CDR3 is TGTGCCAGCTCACCACCAGCTTTGACTGGAAACACCATATATTTT.

This clonotype was detected many times. The J gene is TRBJ1-1, the V gene TRBV6-2 or TRBV6-3, with D unclear. V was clipped by 2 bases and J by 3 bases, with 7 bases between them. Germline V gives CDR1 MNHEY, CDR2 SVGEGT. This CDR3 region has 13 residues. The CDR3 here is CASSYVGDTEAFF. The DNA for the CDR3 is TGTGCCAGCAGTTACGTCGGCGACACTGAAGCTTTCTTT.

Details on this clonotype: Germline is not matched at one junction end, which may reflect a read error. This chain connects TRBV5-6 to TRBJ2-7, with a possible D match to TRBD1 (6 bases). Germline values: CDR1 SGHDT, CDR2 YYEEEE. This CDR3 comprises 13 residues. The CDR3 protein is CASSRGMFYEQCF. CDR3 DNA: TGTGCCAGCAGCAGGGGGATGTTCTACGAGCAGTGCTTC. Variable domain in full (rest from reference TRBV5-6 and TRBJ2-7): DAGVTQSPTHLIKTRGQQVTLRCSPKSGHDTVSWYQQALGQGPQFIFQYYEEEERQRGNFPDRFSGHQFPNYSSELNVNALLLGDSALYLCASSRGMFYEQCFGPGTRLTVT.

This clonotype has a count of ten or more. The chain joins TRBV28 to TRBJ1-4; D call uncertain. The CDR3 has 13 residues. Germline-derived CDR1 and CDR2 are MDHEN and SYDVKM. V was clipped by 3 bases and J by 8 bases, with 10 bases between them. The DNA for the CDR3 is TGTGCCAGCAGTTTTAGCGTCGTCGAAAAACTGTTTTTT. This codes for CASSFSVVEKLFF.

This chain connects TRBV20-1 to TRBJ2-1, with 10 nucleotides matching TRBD2. The CDR3 sequence is 15 residues long. V shed 6 bases and J 8 bases; nucleotides not matched to a gene: 13. Germline assignment: CDR1 DFQATT and CDR2 SNEGSKA (reference sequence). This CDR3 is CSAALLAGVRHEQFF. The CDR3 DNA reads TGCAGTGCAGCCCTTCTAGCGGGAGTAAGGCATGAGCAGTTCTTC.

This clonotype was picked up a small number of times. The chain has TRBV27 and TRBJ2-7, with D perhaps TRBD1 (7 bases). Trimming took 6 bases from V and 3 from J, leaving 18 bases between them. The CDR3 totals 15 residues. The germline CDR1 and CDR2 sequences are MNHEY and SMNVEV (reference sequence). DNA for the CDR3: TGTGCCAGCAGCAATAAAGGCGGGACAGTCTACGAGCAGTACTTC. This encodes CASSNKGGTVYEQYF.

With respect to this clonotype: A much more abundant neighbour one base away suggests this may be a read error. V is TRBV12-3 or TRBV12-4 and J is TRBJ2-1; D gene ambiguous. Trimming took off 3 bases at V and 3 bases at J, with 6 bases between the two ends. The CDR3 sequence is 13 residues long. The CDR3 DNA reads TGTGCCAGCAGTTTGGTCATCTACAATGAGCAGTTCTTC. This translates into CASSLVIYNEQFF.

This clonotype was counted ten times or more. V usage is TRBV7-2 and J usage is TRBJ2-5; D unresolved. CDR1 is SGHTA, CDR2 FQGNSA, per germline. The V gene lost 5 bases and the J gene lost 2 bases, with 12 bases spanning the gap. The CDR3 extends over 14 amino acids. This chain's CDR3 is CASSPRWVQETQYF. The CDR3 region has the DNA TGTGCCAGCAGCCCAAGGTGGGTTCAAGAGACCCAGTACTTC. The complete variable domain, with remaining parts taken from reference TRBV7-2 and TRBJ2-5, reads GAGVSQSPSNKVTEKGKDVELRCDPISGHTALYWYRQSLGQGLEFLIYFQGNSAPDKSGLPSDRFSAERTGGSVSTLTIQRTQQEDSAVYLCASSPRWVQETQYFGPGTRLLVL.

The chain is built from TRBV20-1 and TRBJ1-6; 7 positions agree with TRBD1. Losses at the gene ends were 3 bases for V and 2 bases for J; bases not matched to a gene: 4. There are 15 residues in the CDR3. Germline CDR1 DFQATT, CDR2 SNEGSKA (reference sequence). The chain's CDR3 is CSASDRETYNSPLHF. The CDR3, as DNA: TGCAGTGCTAGTGACAGGGAAACCTATAATTCACCCCTCCACTTT.